Listed here are 22 T cell receptor beta chains from one sample, sequenced in a study of long-term antiretroviral therapy in people with HIV. Sequencing used immunoSEQ v3.0 at survey level. TCRdb keeps only in-frame clones here, not all; method: immunoSEQ multiplex PCR. The sample yields tens of thousands of clones, roughly 90% seen once. Source: unsorted PBMCs, taken 0.5 years after starting antiretroviral therapy. The receptors derive from a woman aged 18-30 years with HIV.

The chain uses TRBV6-6 and TRBJ2-7; 11 bases align to TRBD1. The CDR3 length is 14 residues. The V segment lost 6 bases and the J segment 6 bases; nucleotides outside the gene matches: 7. Germline V CDR1 and CDR2: MNHNY, SVGAGI (reference sequence). This chain's CDR3 is CASRGGTGGSEQYF. In nucleotides, the CDR3 is TGTGCCAGCAGGGGGGGGACAGGGGGTAGCGAGCAGTACTTC.

This clone was observed a handful of times. The rearrangement links TRBV7-3 to TRBJ2-3, with 7 bases identical to TRBD1. J lost 0 bases, V lost 7 bases, and 13 bases had no gene match. The CDR3 is 17 residues long. Germline V gene lookup returns CDR1 SGHTA and CDR2 FQGTGA. The CDR3 DNA sequence: TGTGCCAGCAACTTGTTACTCGGGACAGAAAGCACAGATACGCAGTATTTT. It encodes CASNLLLGTESTDTQYF. Filled out from reference TRBV7-3 and TRBJ2-3, the complete variable domain reads GAGVSQTPSNKVTEKGKYVELRCDPISGHTALYWYRQSLGQGPEFLIYFQGTGAADDSGLPNDRFFAVRPEGSVSTLKIQRTERGDSAVYLCASNLLLGTESTDTQYFGPGTRLTVL.

This clone turned up a few times. The V call is TRBV28, the J call TRBJ2-5, with D perhaps TRBD1 (6 bases). The CDR3 spans 16 residues. CDR1 MDHEN and CDR2 SYDVKM come from the germline V gene. V was shortened by 2 bases and J by 0 bases, with 13 bases between the two germline ends. Here the CDR3 DNA reads TGTGCCAGCAGTTTACTGGACAGCCAAAACCAAGAGACCCAGTACTTC. It is translated as CASSLLDSQNQETQYF. Based on the CDR3 plus reference TRBV28 and TRBJ2-5, the full variable domain is DVKVTQSSRYLVKRTGEKVFLECVQDMDHENMFWYRQDPGLGLRLIYFSYDVKMKEKGDIPEGYSVSREKKERFSLILESASTNQTSMYLCASSLLDSQNQETQYFGPGTRLLVL.

V is TRBV14 and J is TRBJ1-5; D ambiguous. V was cut by 5 bases and J by 3 bases, with 8 bases left in between. The CDR3 has 13 residues. CDR1 is SGHDN, CDR2 FVKESK, per germline. The CDR3 nucleotides read TGTGCCAGCAGCACCGGAATCAATCAGCCCCAGCATTTT. Amino acid sequence: CASSTGINQPQHF.

This rearrangement joins TRBV18 to TRBJ1-5, with D possibly being TRBD1 (5 bases). The CDR3 totals 20 residues. Germline V gene data show CDR1 as KGHSH and CDR2 as LQKENI. Trimming took off 3 bases at V and 6 bases at J, with 30 bases between the two ends. The CDR3 bases are TGTGCCAGCTCACCTGGGTCTTTGTTAGGGGCCCTCATACCAGGTCAGCCCCAGCATTTT. It codes for CASSPGSLLGALIPGQPQHF.

V and J are TRBV5-6 and TRBJ2-5, with a possible D match to TRBD2 (7 bases). The CDR3 spans 14 residues. Germline loops: CDR1 SGHDT, CDR2 YYEEEE. Trimming left V 1 base short and J 5 bases short, with 12 bases between. CDR3 amino acids: CASSLLGGRETQYF. In DNA form, the CDR3 reads TGTGCCAGCAGCTTGCTCGGGGGGCGGGAGACCCAGTACTTC.

Only a few counts were recorded for this clone. This CDR3 is also generated by other DNA sequences in the sample. The chain is built from TRBV9 and TRBJ1-1, with unresolved D. The germline V and J ends were trimmed by 0 bases and 1 base, with 10 bases remaining between them. The V gene's germline CDR1 is SGDLS and CDR2 YYNGEE. CDR3 size: 15 residues. The CDR3 here is CASSVGSLGNTEAFF. The CDR3, as DNA: TGTGCCAGCAGCGTAGGATCCCTGGGGAACACTGAAGCTTTCTTT.

The chain links TRBV9 to TRBJ2-7; either TRBD1 or TRBD2 may supply D (5 bases each). Trimming removed 4 bases at V and 4 bases at J, with 15 bases between. CDR1 is SGDLS, CDR2 YYNGEE, per germline. This CDR3 comprises 14 residues. The CDR3 here is CASSPRGGAYEQYF. CDR3 nucleotides: TGTGCCAGCAGCCCCCGTGGGGGTGCGTACGAGCAGTACTTC.

The chain has TRBV9 and TRBJ2-5, with 8 bases that match TRBD2. This CDR3 contains 17 residues. Germline CDR1 and CDR2: SGDLS and YYNGEE. Trimming at V came to 3 bases and at J to 3 bases, leaving 13 bases not matched to a gene. CDR3 DNA: TGTGCCAGCAGCGCATTAGCGGGACGGGTTCCGGAAGAGACCCAGTACTTC. Protein: CASSALAGRVPEETQYF.

The rearrangement uses TRBV7-9 and TRBJ2-2; unclear D gene. Trimming took 3 bases from V and 0 from J, leaving 11 bases between them. Looked up from germline, CDR1 is SEHNR and CDR2 is FQNEAQ (reference sequence). The CDR3 covers 16 residues. This CDR3 reads CASSFGGGTNTGELFF. CDR3 sequence (DNA): TGTGCCAGCAGCTTTGGCGGCGGAACGAACACCGGGGAGCTGTTTTTT. The whole variable domain, filled in from reference TRBV7-9 and TRBJ2-2, reads DTGVSQNPRHKITKRGQNVTFRCDPISEHNRLYWYRQTLGQGPEFLTYFQNEAQLEKSRLLSDRFSAERPKGSFSTLEIQRTEQGDSAMYLCASSFGGGTNTGELFFGEGSRLTVL.

The CDR3 DNA follows: TGTGCCAGCAGCCCCCGGGGGGACAGGGGCTCCTACGAGCAGTACTTC. This encodes CASSPRGDRGSYEQYF. J is TRBJ2-7 and V is TRBV4-2; 10 bases align to TRBD1. Trimming cost V 4 bases and J 0 bases; bases outside gene matches: 6. Germline CDR1 reads LGHNA; CDR2 reads YNFKEQ. The CDR3 contains 16 residues.

The chain uses TRBV7-3 and TRBJ1-5, with D perhaps TRBD1 (5 bases). Germline CDR1 SGHTA, CDR2 FQGTGA. This CDR3 has 17 amino acids. V was clipped by 6 bases and J by 1 base, with 19 bases between them. DNA of the CDR3: TGTGCCAGCAGATGCGAGGGGATCCGACCAAGCAATCAGCCCCAGCATTTT. Protein product: CASRCEGIRPSNQPQHF.

The V gene is TRBV28, the J gene TRBJ2-7; D is ambiguous. Germline CDR1 MDHEN, CDR2 SYDVKM. The CDR3 is 13 residues long. Trimming stripped 5 bases from V and 5 bases from J, with 13 bases between. The CDR3 loop reads CASSLETSDEQYF. Written as DNA, the CDR3 is TGTGCCAGCAGTCTAGAGACTTCAGACGAGCAGTACTTC.

This chain uses TRBV11-3 with TRBJ2-7; D is perhaps TRBD2 (5 bases). The germline V and J ends were trimmed by 0 bases and 5 bases, with 11 bases remaining between them. The CDR3 extends over 14 amino acids. Per the germline V gene, CDR1 is SGHNT and CDR2 is YENEEA. The CDR3: CASSLDGEGHEQYF. CDR3 sequence (DNA): TGTGCCAGCAGCTTAGATGGTGAGGGCCACGAGCAGTACTTC.

The DNA of the CDR3 is TGTGCCAGCAGTGAGATGGCATCTTCCTATGGCTACACCTTC. Residues: CASSEMASSYGYTF. The chain links TRBV6-1 to TRBJ1-2, with D uncertain. Germline CDR1 reads MNHNS; CDR2 reads SASEGT. CDR3 size: 14 residues. V was cut by 3 bases and J by 4 bases, with 12 bases left in between.

This chain connects TRBV19 to TRBJ2-1; D remains unclear. The CDR3 covers 12 residues. Germline assignment: CDR1 LNHDA and CDR2 SQIVND (reference sequence). V was cut by 3 bases and J by 6 bases, with 6 bases left in between. CDR3 protein: CASSILRNEQFF. The DNA for the CDR3 is TGTGCCAGTAGTATTCTACGCAATGAGCAGTTCTTC.

This clone counts as medium-sized. The chain couples TRBV4-3 to TRBJ1-2, with D possibly TRBD1 on 6 matching bases. CDR1 is LGHNA, CDR2 YSLEER, per germline. V was pared by 0 bases and J by 2 bases, with 10 bases between. The CDR3 extends over 15 amino acids. CDR3 DNA: TGCGCCAGCAGCCAAGATCTAACAGGGAACTATGGCTACACCTTC. It specifies CASSQDLTGNYGYTF.

The J gene is TRBJ2-7, the V gene TRBV7-2, with TRBD1 as a possible D gene (5 bases). The CDR3 has 13 residues. In germline, CDR1 is SGHTA, CDR2 FQGNSA. Trimming left V 5 bases short and J 3 bases short, with 11 bases between. The CDR3: CASSVQDSYEQYF. Written as DNA, the CDR3 is TGTGCCAGCAGCGTACAAGACAGCTACGAGCAGTACTTC.

The CDR3 sequence: CASSARIIPEGTIYF. The CDR3 nucleotides read TGTGCCAGCAGTGCCAGGATAATCCCCGAGGGCACCATATATTTT. The chain uses TRBV2 and TRBJ1-3; no clear D. V was cut by 4 bases and J by 9 bases, with 19 bases left in between. The CDR3 loop spans 15 amino acids. In germline, CDR1 is SNHLY, CDR2 FYNNEI.

The chain joins TRBV25-1 to TRBJ2-5; D might be TRBD1 (6 bases). Trimming cost V 2 bases and J 2 bases, with 9 bases left between them. The CDR3 length is 14 residues. Germline lookup yields CDR1 MGHDK and CDR2 SYGVNS. DNA of the CDR3: TGTGCCAGCAGTGAAATGGACAGTCAAGAGACCCAGTACTTC. This codes for CASSEMDSQETQYF.

V and J are TRBV5-4 and TRBJ2-1, with D perhaps matching TRBD1 (6 bases). Trimming removed 4 bases at V and 2 bases at J, with 16 bases between. Germline-derived CDR1 and CDR2 are SGHNT and YYREEE (reference sequence). The CDR3 length is 16 residues. CDR3 bases: TGTGCCAGCAGCAAAAGGACAGCGTTTACCTACAATGAGCAGTTCTTC. It is translated as CASSKRTAFTYNEQFF.

The V gene is TRBV4-2, the J gene TRBJ2-7, with D maybe TRBD2 (6 bases). Germline V gene lookup returns CDR1 LGHNA and CDR2 YNFKEQ. The V gene lost 5 bases and the J gene lost 2 bases, with 13 bases spanning the gap. This CDR3 has 14 residues. CDR3 residues: CASSLVSGPYEQYF. The CDR3 DNA is TGTGCCAGCAGCTTGGTTAGCGGTCCCTACGAGCAGTACTTC.